This T cell receptor (beta chain) came from a study of shared clonotypes between healthy human individuals. The CDR3 extends over 15 amino acids. Trimming took off 7 bases at V and 4 bases at J, with 19 bases between the two ends. Germline lookup yields CDR1 SGHTA and CDR2 FQGNSA. Clones were sequenced by immunoSEQ multiplex PCR, and TCRdb holds only the in-frame ones, with some missing. The table lists more than 2,000,000 clones, roughly 92% of them singletons, with around 0.15% in the top ten. With respect to this clone: Its specificity is not known.

Findings and limits, study-wide: Shared clonotypes across all four donors exceeded non-shared ones in generation probability. Naive CD4 clonotypes overlapped across a handful of donors at about 5.3%.

The TCR sequence derives from a man between 18 and 29 years old in good health. Sequenced: naive CD4+ T cells sorted from blood. Subset described: CD45RA+ positively selected. The chain links TRBV7-2 to TRBJ1-2; D call uncertain. The CDR3 DNA sequence: TGTGCCAGCAACAGCGGGTTAGGGTTCCGCTATGGCTACACCTTC. Translating it yields CASNSGLGFRYGYTF.